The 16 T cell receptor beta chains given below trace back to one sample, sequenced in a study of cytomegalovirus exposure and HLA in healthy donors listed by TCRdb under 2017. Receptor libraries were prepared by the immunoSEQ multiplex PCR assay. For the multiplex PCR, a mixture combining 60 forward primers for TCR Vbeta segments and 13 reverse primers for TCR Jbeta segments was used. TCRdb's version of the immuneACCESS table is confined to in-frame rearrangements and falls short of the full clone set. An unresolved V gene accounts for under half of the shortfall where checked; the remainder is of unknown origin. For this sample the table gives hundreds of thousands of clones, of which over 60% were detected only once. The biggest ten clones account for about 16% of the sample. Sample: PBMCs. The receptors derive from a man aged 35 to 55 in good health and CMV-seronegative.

The CDR3 region is CASSLGGRTTYEQYF. In DNA, the CDR3 is TGTGCCAGCAGTTTAGGCGGGCGAACCACCTACGAGCAGTACTTC. The chain uses TRBV28 and TRBJ2-7; maybe TRBD2 (5 bases). In germline, CDR1 is MDHEN, CDR2 SYDVKM. V dropped 2 bases and J dropped 2 bases, with 13 bases sitting between them. This CDR3 has 15 amino acids.

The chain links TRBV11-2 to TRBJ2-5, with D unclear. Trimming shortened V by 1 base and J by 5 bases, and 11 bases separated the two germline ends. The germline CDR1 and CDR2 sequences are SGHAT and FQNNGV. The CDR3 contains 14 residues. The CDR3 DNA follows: TGTGCCAGCAGCTTAGGTGGCCCAGCGGAGACCCAGTACTTC. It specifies CASSLGGPAETQYF. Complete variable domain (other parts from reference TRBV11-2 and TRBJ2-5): EAGVAQSPRYKIIEKRQSVAFWCNPISGHATLYWYQQILGQGPKLLIQFQNNGVVDDSQLPKDRFSAERLKGVDSTLKIQPAKLEDSAVYLCASSLGGPAETQYFGPGTRLLVL.

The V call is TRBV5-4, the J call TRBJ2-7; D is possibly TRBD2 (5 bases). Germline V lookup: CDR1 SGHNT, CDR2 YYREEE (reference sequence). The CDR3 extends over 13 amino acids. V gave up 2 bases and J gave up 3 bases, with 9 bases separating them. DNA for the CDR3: TGTGCCAGCAGCTTTGGAGGAGACTACGAGCAGTACTTC. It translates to CASSFGGDYEQYF. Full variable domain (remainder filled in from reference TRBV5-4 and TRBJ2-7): ETGVTQSPTHLIKTRGQQVTLRCSSQSGHNTVSWYQQALGQGPQFIFQYYREEENGRGNFPPRFSGLQFPNYSSELNVNALELDDSALYLCASSFGGDYEQYFGPGTRLTVT.

In DNA, the CDR3 is TGTGCCAGCAGTTACAGCCGGGGGTATTCACCCCTCCACTTT. It specifies CASSYSRGYSPLHF. The chain carries TRBV6-5 and TRBJ1-6; D might be TRBD1 (5 bases). V lost 2 bases and J lost 8, with 10 bases in between. The germline gives CDR1 MNHEY, CDR2 SVGAGI. The CDR3 extends over 14 amino acids.

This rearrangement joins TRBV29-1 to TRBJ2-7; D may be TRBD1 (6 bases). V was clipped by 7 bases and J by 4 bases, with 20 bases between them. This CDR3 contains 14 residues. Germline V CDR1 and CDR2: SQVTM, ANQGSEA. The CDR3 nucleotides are TGCAGCGCCCCCACGAAGGGAAGGGGGTACGAGCAGTACTTC. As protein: CSAPTKGRGYEQYF.

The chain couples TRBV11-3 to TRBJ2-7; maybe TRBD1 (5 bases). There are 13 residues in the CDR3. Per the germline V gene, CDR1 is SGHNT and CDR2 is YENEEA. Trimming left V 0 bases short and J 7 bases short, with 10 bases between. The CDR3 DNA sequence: TGTGCCAGCAGCTTAGATTACAGGCATGAGCAGTACTTC. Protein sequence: CASSLDYRHEQYF.

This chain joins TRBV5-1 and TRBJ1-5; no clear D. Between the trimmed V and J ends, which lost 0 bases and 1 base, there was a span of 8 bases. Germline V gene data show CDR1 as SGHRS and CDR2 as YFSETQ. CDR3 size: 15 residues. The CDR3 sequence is CASSLAGMSNQPQHF. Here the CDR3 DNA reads TGCGCCAGCAGCTTGGCCGGGATGAGCAATCAGCCCCAGCATTTT.

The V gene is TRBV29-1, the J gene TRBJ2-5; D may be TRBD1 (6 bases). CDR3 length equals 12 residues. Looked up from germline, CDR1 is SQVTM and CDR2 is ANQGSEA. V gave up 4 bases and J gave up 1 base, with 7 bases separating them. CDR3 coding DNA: TGCAGCGTTGGCAGGGGCCAAGAGACCCAGTACTTC. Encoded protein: CSVGRGQETQYF. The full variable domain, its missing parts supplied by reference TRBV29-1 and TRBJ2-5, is SAVISQKPSRDICQRGTSLTIQCQVDSQVTMMFWYRQQPGQSLTLIATANQGSEATYESGFVIDKFPISRPNLTFSTLTVSNMSPEDSSIYLCSVGRGQETQYFGPGTRLLVL.

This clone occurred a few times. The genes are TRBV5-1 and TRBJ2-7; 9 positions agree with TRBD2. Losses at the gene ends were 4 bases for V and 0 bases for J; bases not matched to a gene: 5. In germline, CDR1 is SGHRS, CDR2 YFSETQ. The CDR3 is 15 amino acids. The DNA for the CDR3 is TGCGCCAGCAGCCCAACTAGCGGGTACTCCTACGAGCAGTACTTC. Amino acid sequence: CASSPTSGYSYEQYF. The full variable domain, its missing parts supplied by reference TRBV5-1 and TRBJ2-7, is KAGVTQTPRYLIKTRGQQVTLSCSPISGHRSVSWYQQTPGQGLQFLFEYFSETQRNKGNFPGRFSGRQFSNSRSEMNVSTLELGDSALYLCASSPTSGYSYEQYFGPGTRLTVT.

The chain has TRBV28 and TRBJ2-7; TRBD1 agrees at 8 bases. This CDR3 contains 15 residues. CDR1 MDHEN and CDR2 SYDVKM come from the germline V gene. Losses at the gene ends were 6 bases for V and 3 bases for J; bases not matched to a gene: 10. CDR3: CASSLQGAQIYEQYF. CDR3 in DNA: TGTGCCAGCAGCCTTCAGGGGGCGCAAATCTACGAGCAGTACTTC.

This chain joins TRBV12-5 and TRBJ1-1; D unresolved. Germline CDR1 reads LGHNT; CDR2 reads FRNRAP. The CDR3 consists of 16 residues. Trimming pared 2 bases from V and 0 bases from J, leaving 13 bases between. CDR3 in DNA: TGTGCTAGTGGTTTGCCCTTTGCAGGCATGAACACTGAAGCTTTCTTT. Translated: CASGLPFAGMNTEAFF. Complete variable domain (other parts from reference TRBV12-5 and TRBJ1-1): DARVTQTPRHKVTEMGQEVTMRCQPILGHNTVFWYRQTMMQGLELLAYFRNRAPLDDSGMPKDRFSAEMPDATLATLKIQPSEPRDSAVYFCASGLPFAGMNTEAFFGQGTRLTVV.

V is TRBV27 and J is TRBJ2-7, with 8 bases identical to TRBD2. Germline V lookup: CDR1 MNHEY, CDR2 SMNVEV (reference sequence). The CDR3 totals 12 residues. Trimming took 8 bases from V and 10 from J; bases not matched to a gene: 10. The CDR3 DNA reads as TGTGCCAGCGGAGGTCGGGGGGGTCACCAGTACTTC. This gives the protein CASGGRGGHQYF.

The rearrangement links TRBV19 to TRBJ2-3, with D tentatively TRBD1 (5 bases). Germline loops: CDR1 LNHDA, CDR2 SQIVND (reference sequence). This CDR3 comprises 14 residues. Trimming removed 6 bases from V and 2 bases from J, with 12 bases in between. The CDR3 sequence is CASRGARSTDTQYF. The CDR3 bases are TGTGCCAGTAGAGGGGCGAGATCCACAGATACGCAGTATTTT.

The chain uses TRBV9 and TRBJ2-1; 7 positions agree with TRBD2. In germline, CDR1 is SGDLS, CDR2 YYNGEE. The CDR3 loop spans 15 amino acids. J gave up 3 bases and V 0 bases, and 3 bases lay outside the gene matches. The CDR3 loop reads CASSVVAGVYNEQFF. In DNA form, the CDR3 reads TGTGCCAGCAGCGTAGTGGCGGGGGTCTACAATGAGCAGTTCTTC. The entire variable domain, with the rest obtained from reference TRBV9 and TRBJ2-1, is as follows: DSGVTQTPKHLITATGQRVTLRCSPRSGDLSVYWYQQSLDQGLQFLIQYYNGEERAKGNILERFSAQQFPDLHSELNLSSLELGDSALYFCASSVVAGVYNEQFFGPGTRLTVL.

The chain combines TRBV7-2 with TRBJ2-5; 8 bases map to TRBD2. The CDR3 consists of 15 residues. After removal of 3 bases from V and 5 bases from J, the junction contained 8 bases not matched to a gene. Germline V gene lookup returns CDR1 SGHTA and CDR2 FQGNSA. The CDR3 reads CASSFSGALGETQYF. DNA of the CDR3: TGTGCCAGCAGCTTTAGCGGGGCGCTTGGCGAGACCCAGTACTTC.

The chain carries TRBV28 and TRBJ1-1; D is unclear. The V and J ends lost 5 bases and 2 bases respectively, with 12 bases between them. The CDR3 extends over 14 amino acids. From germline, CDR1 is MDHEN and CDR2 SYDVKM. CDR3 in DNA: TGTGCCAGCAGTATCATTATCAGTAACACTGAAGCTTTCTTT. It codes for CASSIIISNTEAFF.